This T cell receptor beta chain derives from a study of blood T cell repertoires in COVID-19. Study details: T cells, B-cell-depleted T cells, or PBMCs provided the cDNA or gDNA that served as material.

The authors' processing: The authors estimated nucleated cell counts from reference gene primer amplification. The table came from immunoSEQ multiplex PCR; TCRdb's copy has only in-frame clones and leaves some out. V and J calls and clone size are copied from that table; D and trimming were computed from the DNA. The sample shows more than 300,000 clones, 88% of them seen only once. The germline V and J ends were trimmed by 1 base and 4 bases, with 14 bases remaining between them. Germline V gene sequence: CDR1 SGHAT, CDR2 FQNNGV. The CDR3 covers 16 residues. The gene calls are TRBV11-2 and TRBJ1-3; no firm D call. The sequencing sample was made of peripheral blood. The sequence was collected from a woman in her 70s with COVID-19, enrolled during active disease. This chain's CDR3 is CASSLVLRGSGNTIYF. CDR3 sequence (DNA): TGTGCCAGCAGCTTAGTCTTGAGAGGGTCGGGAAACACCATATATTTT.